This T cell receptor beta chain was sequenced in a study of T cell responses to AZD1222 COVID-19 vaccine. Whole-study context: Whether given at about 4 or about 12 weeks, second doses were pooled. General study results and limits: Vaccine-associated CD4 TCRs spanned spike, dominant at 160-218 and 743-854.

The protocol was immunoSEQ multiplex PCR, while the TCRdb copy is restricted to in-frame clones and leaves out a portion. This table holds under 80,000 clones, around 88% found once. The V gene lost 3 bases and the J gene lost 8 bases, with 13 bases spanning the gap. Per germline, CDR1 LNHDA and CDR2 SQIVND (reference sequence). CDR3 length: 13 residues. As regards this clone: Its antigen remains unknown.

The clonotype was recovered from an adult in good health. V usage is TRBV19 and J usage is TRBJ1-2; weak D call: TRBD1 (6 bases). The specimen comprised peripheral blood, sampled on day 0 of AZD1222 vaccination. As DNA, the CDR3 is TGTGCCAGTAGTATCGGCGGAGGGGGAGGCTACACCTTC. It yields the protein CASSIGGGGGYTF.